Sequencing of this T cell receptor beta chain was carried out in a study of shared clonotypes between healthy human individuals. Whole-study findings and limits: Among donors, the sharing of clonotypes was expected to be influenced by sequencing depth.

V shed 6 bases, J shed 4 bases, and the junction held 21 bases outside the gene matches. The CDR3 runs 20 residues. Germline V gives CDR1 SNHLY, CDR2 FYNNEI. With respect to this clone: Antigen: not known.

Libraries were prepared by immunoSEQ multiplex PCR; TCRdb keeps only in-frame clonotypes and omits some of them. The sample holds over a million clones, approximately 80% seen once. The investigators split CD4+ cells into a CD45RA+ naive subset and a CD45RA-negative memory subset. Sequencing used memory CD4+ T cells from PBMCs. As for subset: CD45RA-negative fraction. This chain joins TRBV2 and TRBJ2-1, with TRBD1 matching 10 bases. This receptor was taken from a man aged 18-30 years in good health. Some clones in this sample may be carry-over from other donors' samples. The CDR3: CASRKVPGQGSAGTYNEQFF. DNA of the CDR3: TGTGCCAGCAGGAAAGTACCGGGACAGGGGTCTGCGGGGACTTACAATGAGCAGTTCTTC.